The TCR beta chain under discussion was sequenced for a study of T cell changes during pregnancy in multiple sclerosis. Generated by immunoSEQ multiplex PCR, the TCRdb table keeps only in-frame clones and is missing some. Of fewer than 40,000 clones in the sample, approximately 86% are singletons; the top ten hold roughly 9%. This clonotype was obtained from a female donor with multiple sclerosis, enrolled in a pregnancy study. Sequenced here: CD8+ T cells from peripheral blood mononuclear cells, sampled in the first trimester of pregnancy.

The CDR3 DNA is TGTGCCAGCAGTTCGTCCGCTGGCGGGAGTTCCCCAGATACGCAGTATTTT. Residues: CASSSSAGGSSPDTQYF. The chain is built from TRBV28 and TRBJ2-3; 7 nucleotides match TRBD2. Germline CDR1 is MDHEN and CDR2 is SYDVKM. The CDR3 has 17 residues. J was trimmed by 4 bases and V by 4 bases; bases with no gene match: 14. Combining the CDR3 with reference TRBV28 and TRBJ2-3 gives the whole variable domain DVKVTQSSRYLVKRTGEKVFLECVQDMDHENMFWYRQDPGLGLRLIYFSYDVKMKEKGDIPEGYSVSREKKERFSLILESASTNQTSMYLCASSSSAGGSSPDTQYFGPGTRLTVL.